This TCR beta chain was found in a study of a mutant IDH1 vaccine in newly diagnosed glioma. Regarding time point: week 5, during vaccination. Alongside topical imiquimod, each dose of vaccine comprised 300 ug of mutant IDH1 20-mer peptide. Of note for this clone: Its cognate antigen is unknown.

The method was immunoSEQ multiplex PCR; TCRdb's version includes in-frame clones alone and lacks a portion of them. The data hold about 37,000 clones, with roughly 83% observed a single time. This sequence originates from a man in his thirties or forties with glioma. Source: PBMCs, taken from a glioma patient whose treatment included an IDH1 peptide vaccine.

The CDR3: CASSVNSPNTGELFF. CDR3 bases: TGTGCCAGCAGTGTTAACAGCCCGAACACCGGGGAGCTGTTTTTT. The V gene is TRBV28, the J gene TRBJ2-2, with no clear D. The CDR3 loop spans 15 amino acids. V lost 5 bases and J lost 0, with 10 bases in between. CDR1 is MDHEN, CDR2 SYDVKM, per germline.